Here is one T cell receptor beta chain with its context. Its target is unknown. V dropped 1 base and J dropped 4 bases, with 14 bases sitting between them. Germline V gene lookup returns CDR1 SGHTA and CDR2 FQGNSA. This CDR3 is 16 amino acids long. This record belongs to a study of T cell repertoires in cytomegalovirus infection. In the study overall: Public TCR beta signatures were indicative of both CMV infection and a matching HLA type. Whole-study results and caveats: It was HLA-C-restricted CMV-specific TCR beta clonotypes that dominated the response ex vivo. Carriers of CMV and the relevant HLA type were discriminated by public TCR beta frequency.

TCRdb itself ran the reads through MiXCR, one entry per CDR3 protein. The sample carries some 700,000 distinct CDR3 sequences, less than 40% recorded once. Source material: PBMCs. The V and J genes are TRBV7-2 and TRBJ1-3; D gene unclear. This receptor was identified in a human donor in good health (CMV status not recorded). Some clones in this sample may be carry-over from other donors' samples. In DNA form, the CDR3 reads TGTGCCAGCAGCTTAGATTTACCGGGCAACGGAAACACCATATATTTT. Translation: CASSLDLPGNGNTIYF.